The next 23 T cell receptor beta chains were all read from a single sample in a study of beta chain features in type 1 diabetes. The authors reverse transcribed all of the isolated RNA, so sequencing captured expressed TCRB transcripts. Assay: immunoSEQ multiplex PCR; the TCRdb copy retains only in-frame clones and omits some. The data contain 140,000 to 150,000 clones, 10% of them seen just once; the ten biggest clones take up approximately 1.3%. The source material was naive CD4+ T cells from blood. The receptors here all came from a man between 18 and 29 years old in good health.

The rearrangement uses TRBV9 and TRBJ2-1; no clear D gene. The germline V and J ends were trimmed by 3 bases and 0 bases, with 10 bases remaining between them. The CDR3 covers 15 residues. Germline lookup yields CDR1 SGDLS and CDR2 YYNGEE. The DNA for the CDR3 is TGTGCCAGCAGCGCCTCAGTTGGCTCCTACAATGAGCAGTTCTTC. Encoded protein: CASSASVGSYNEQFF.

This clone came up a few times. The sample contains more than one DNA sequence encoding this CDR3. The CDR3, as DNA: TGTGCCAGCAGCTTATCGGGGGTCCCCTACGAGCAGTACTTC. Protein sequence: CASSLSGVPYEQYF. The chain employs TRBV7-2 and TRBJ2-7; the D gene is possibly TRBD2 (6 bases). The CDR3 loop spans 14 amino acids. CDR1 and CDR2 (germline): SGHTA, FQGNSA. Trimming cost V 2 bases and J 2 bases, with 10 bases left between them.

This chain links TRBV7-9 with TRBJ2-5; 9 bases line up with TRBD1. Germline-derived CDR1 and CDR2 are SEHNR and FQNEAQ (reference sequence). The ends lost 5 bases at V and 5 bases at J; junction bases unmatched: 9. This CDR3 region has 15 residues. The CDR3 protein is CASSLRTGAMETQYF. The CDR3 DNA follows: TGTGCCAGCAGCCTACGGACAGGGGCAATGGAGACCCAGTACTTC.

This clone was observed once. The rearrangement uses TRBV5-5 and TRBJ2-7; 11 bases agree with TRBD1. Trimming at V came to 0 bases and at J to 6 bases, leaving 8 bases not matched to a gene. This CDR3 contains 16 residues. Germline lookup yields CDR1 SGHKS and CDR2 YYEKEE (reference sequence). In DNA, the CDR3 is TGTGCCAGCAGCTTGGCCGGGACAGGGGGGGTGCTCGAGCAGTACTTC. This codes for CASSLAGTGGVLEQYF.

The table lists this clone with a few counts. The rearrangement links TRBV7-9 to TRBJ1-5, with D uncertain. In germline, CDR1 is SEHNR, CDR2 FQNEAQ (reference sequence). There are 16 residues in the CDR3. V was trimmed by 1 base and J by 0 bases, leaving 10 bases between them. In DNA form, the CDR3 reads TGTGCCAGCAGCTTAGGGAGACGGAGTAGCAATCAGCCCCAGCATTTT. Translation: CASSLGRRSSNQPQHF. Using reference TRBV7-9 and TRBJ1-5 for the parts outside the CDR3, the full variable domain is DTGVSQNPRHKITKRGQNVTFRCDPISEHNRLYWYRQTLGQGPEFLTYFQNEAQLEKSRLLSDRFSAERPKGSFSTLEIQRTEQGDSAMYLCASSLGRRSSNQPQHFGDGTRLSIL.

V and J are TRBV2 and TRBJ2-7; D not certain. CDR1 is SNHLY, CDR2 FYNNEI, per germline. Trimming left V 1 base short and J 3 bases short, with 13 bases between. The CDR3 runs to 15 residues. CDR3 in amino acids: CASSEGSGIIYEQYF. DNA of the CDR3: TGTGCCAGCAGTGAAGGTTCAGGTATAATCTACGAGCAGTACTTC.

The chain carries TRBV10-3 and TRBJ1-1; weak D call: TRBD1 (5 bases). Germline V gene sequence: CDR1 ENHRY, CDR2 SYGVKD. The CDR3 length is 12 residues. The V gene lost 8 bases and the J gene lost 0 bases, with 7 bases spanning the gap. The chain's CDR3 is CAIGGVNTEAFF. CDR3 nucleotides: TGTGCCATCGGGGGGGTGAACACTGAAGCTTTCTTT.

The rearrangement joins TRBV7-9 to TRBJ1-4; 7 nucleotides agree with TRBD1. Trimming took 6 bases from V and 3 from J; bases not matched to a gene: 10. The CDR3 has 16 residues. The germline CDR1 and CDR2 sequences are SEHNR and FQNEAQ (reference sequence). This CDR3 is CASSYYGQAPNEKLFF. CDR3 in DNA: TGTGCCAGCAGTTATTATGGACAGGCCCCTAATGAAAAACTGTTTTTT.

The V and J genes are TRBV2 and TRBJ2-3, with 7 bases matching TRBD2. The CDR3 is 13 residues long. Germline V gene data show CDR1 as SNHLY and CDR2 as FYNNEI. V lost 4 bases, J lost 7 bases, and 5 bases stayed unmatched. Here the CDR3 reads CASSGGGGNTQYF. DNA for the CDR3: TGTGCCAGCAGTGGGGGCGGGGGAAATACGCAGTATTTT.

This clone has only a few counts. The J gene is TRBJ2-7, the V gene TRBV9, with 8 bases aligning to TRBD1. CDR3 length: 15 residues. CDR1 is SGDLS and CDR2 is YYNGEE in the germline V gene. Losses at the gene ends were 3 bases for V and 0 bases for J; bases not matched to a gene: 5. The DNA of the CDR3 is TGTGCCAGCAGCGGAAAGGGACAGGACTCCTACGAGCAGTACTTC. Translating it yields CASSGKGQDSYEQYF.

This chain links TRBV28 with TRBJ1-2, with 8 bases that match TRBD1. Germline V CDR1 and CDR2: MDHEN, SYDVKM. V trimming: 3 bases; J trimming: 4 bases; junction bases outside the gene matches: 7. CDR3 length: 15 amino acids. The CDR3 DNA follows: TGTGCCAGCAGTTTCCAACAGGGGGTAGCCTATGGCTACACCTTC. Its translation: CASSFQQGVAYGYTF.

This clone was seen only a few times. This sequence joins TRBV7-2 and TRBJ2-3, with 8 bases lining up with TRBD2. Losses at the gene ends were 5 bases for V and 0 bases for J; bases not matched to a gene: 4. The CDR3 totals 15 residues. Germline lookup yields CDR1 SGHTA and CDR2 FQGNSA. The CDR3 spells CASSPRGGSTDTQYF. CDR3 DNA sequence: TGTGCCAGCAGCCCCCGGGGGGGAAGCACAGATACGCAGTATTTT.

This clone was recorded a few times. The V call is TRBV7-3, the J call TRBJ2-1, with D perhaps TRBD2 (5 bases). Germline V CDR1 and CDR2: SGHTA, FQGTGA. Deletions cut 3 bases from V and 10 bases from J, with 13 bases between. This CDR3 spans 13 amino acids. The CDR3 protein is CASSFRGSNEQFF. The CDR3 DNA reads as TGTGCCAGCAGCTTTCGAGGGTCAAACGAGCAGTTCTTC.

V usage is TRBV15 and J usage is TRBJ2-3, with TRBD1 identical over 9 bases. Germline V gives CDR1 LNHNV, CDR2 YYDKDF (reference sequence). The ends lost 1 base at V and 3 bases at J; junction bases unmatched: 2. CDR3 length: 15 residues. The CDR3 reads CATSRGQGETDTQYF. The CDR3 nucleotides are TGTGCCACCAGCAGAGGACAGGGGGAAACAGATACGCAGTATTTT.

The sample holds a few counts of this clone. V usage is TRBV30 and J usage is TRBJ1-5; D gene unclear. The CDR3 totals 15 residues. Trimming took 2 bases from V and 9 from J, leaving 20 bases between them. Germline V CDR1 and CDR2: GTSNPN, SVGIG (reference sequence). The CDR3 DNA follows: TGTGCCTGGAGTCAGGAAGCCGGCTCGGTAGGGCCCCAGCATTTT. It specifies CAWSQEAGSVGPQHF.

This clone has just a few counts. The rearrangement joins TRBV28 to TRBJ2-2, with D perhaps matching TRBD1 (6 bases). The CDR3 is made up of 15 amino acids. Germline CDR1 MDHEN, CDR2 SYDVKM. Trimming shortened V by 5 bases and J by 1 base, and 11 bases separated the two germline ends. The chain's CDR3 is CASSPGQKNTGELFF. Here the CDR3 DNA reads TGTGCCAGCAGTCCAGGACAGAAGAACACCGGGGAGCTGTTTTTT. The whole variable domain, filled in from reference TRBV28 and TRBJ2-2, reads DVKVTQSSRYLVKRTGEKVFLECVQDMDHENMFWYRQDPGLGLRLIYFSYDVKMKEKGDIPEGYSVSREKKERFSLILESASTNQTSMYLCASSPGQKNTGELFFGEGSRLTVL.

This clone was seen only a few times. This sequence joins TRBV7-3 and TRBJ2-3, with 14 bases fitting TRBD2. V was pared by 1 base and J by 7 bases, with 7 bases of the junction left unmatched. The CDR3 consists of 17 residues. The V gene's germline CDR1 is SGHTA and CDR2 FQGTGA. The CDR3 DNA follows: TGTGCCAGCAGCTTAAGCGGGACTAGCGGGGGACGCTATACGCAGTATTTT. This translates into CASSLSGTSGGRYTQYF.

The chain's CDR3 is CASSLHVGGYEQYF. The DNA for the CDR3 is TGTGCCAGCAGCTTGCACGTCGGCGGGTACGAGCAGTACTTC. This rearrangement joins TRBV5-4 to TRBJ2-7; the D gene is possibly TRBD2 (5 bases). Germline CDR1 reads SGHNT; CDR2 reads YYREEE (reference sequence). The CDR3 totals 14 residues. V lost 1 base, J lost 4 bases, and 12 bases lay in between.

The chain is built from TRBV4-3 and TRBJ1-1; no firm D call. This CDR3 contains 16 residues. Germline-derived CDR1 and CDR2 are LGHNA and YSLEER. Deletions cut 3 bases from V and 1 base from J, with 15 bases between. The CDR3 region has the DNA TGCGCCAGCAGCCACCGACGGATGGAGGGGAACACTGAAGCTTTCTTT. This translates into CASSHRRMEGNTEAFF.

This clone was recorded a few times. DNA of the CDR3: TGCAGCGTTGCAGGGGGTGGCAATCAGCCCCAGCATTTT. Its protein product is CSVAGGGNQPQHF. The chain employs TRBV29-1 and TRBJ1-5; 7 nucleotides line up with TRBD1. The trim removed 4 bases at V and 2 bases at J, leaving 2 bases unmatched. From germline, CDR1 is SQVTM and CDR2 ANQGSEA. The CDR3 length is 13 residues.

This clone has ten or more counts. The chain carries TRBV5-4 and TRBJ2-3; 13 bases fit TRBD2. Germline CDR1 reads SGHNT; CDR2 reads YYREEE (reference sequence). V trimming: 3 bases; J trimming: 5 bases; junction bases outside the gene matches: 3. CDR3 length: 15 amino acids. The CDR3 DNA follows: TGTGCCAGCAGCTCGACTAGCGGGGGGAGAGATACGCAGTATTTT. Translation: CASSSTSGGRDTQYF.

This clone turned up a few times. This chain connects TRBV7-9 to TRBJ2-5; D gene unclear. Germline loops: CDR1 SEHNR, CDR2 FQNEAQ (reference sequence). V was cut by 5 bases and J by 5 bases, with 9 bases left in between. The CDR3 is 12 residues long. The CDR3: CASSPLAETQYF. The CDR3 DNA is TGTGCCAGCAGCCCCTTAGCTGAGACCCAGTACTTC.

This clone was found many times. The rearrangement joins TRBV29-1 to TRBJ2-5; D may be TRBD1 (6 bases). CDR1 and CDR2 from the germline V gene are SQVTM and ANQGSEA. The CDR3 spans 12 residues. V lost 2 bases to trimming and J lost 7 bases, with 11 bases between them. This CDR3 is CSVESGGRTQYF. The CDR3 DNA sequence: TGCAGCGTTGAATCTGGGGGCCGGACCCAGTACTTC.